The following is a T cell receptor beta chain sequence with its context. Its specificity is unknown. TCR beta cDNA libraries had unique molecular identifiers. MiXCR was run by TCRdb on the PCR reads, yielding one entry per CDR3 protein. The sample comprises roughly 800,000 distinct CDR3 sequences, roughly 46% of which are singletons, and roughly 5% rests with the top ten. This specimen belongs to a study of post-analysis software for immune sequencing data. Study findings and constraints: Same-batch preparations were strongly co-clustered by F measure. Controls showed lower frequencies than patients for 4 or 5 TRBV segments, and TRBV5-6, TRBV5-1 and TRBV20-1 were among these. Compared against controls, patients with multiple sclerosis displayed significantly lower normalized Chao1 diversity.

V dropped 2 bases and J dropped 11; count of bases not matched to a gene: 20. Germline lookup yields CDR1 KGHSH and CDR2 LQKENI. The CDR3 has 19 amino acids. This TCR came from a girl between 5 and 17 years old with multiple sclerosis. Material for sequencing was blood. This rearrangement joins TRBV18 to TRBJ2-5; 13 positions agree with TRBD2. The CDR3 spells CASSPAGTSGTIPALEQYF. CDR3 nucleotide sequence: TGTGCCAGCTCACCAGCCGGGACTAGCGGGACGATACCCGCATTGGAGCAGTACTTC.